Described below is a single T cell receptor (beta chain) sequence and its context. Its antigen is unidentified. The data were obtained in a study of identical twins. Study-wide points: Beta out-of-frame sequences showed weaker excess twin sharing. Researchers caution that invariant MAIT and iNKT cells could partly confound zero-insertion analyses.

A single record per CDR3 protein comes from TCRdb applying MiXCR to the 5' RACE reads. There are approximately 670,000 distinct CDR3 sequences in the sample; approximately 6.1% occur only once, and 1.5% to 2% lies in the top ten. The CDR3 sequence is 15 residues long. V was clipped by 4 bases and J by 1 base, with 13 bases between them. Per germline, CDR1 SGHAT and CDR2 FQNNGV. The rearrangement joins TRBV11-2 to TRBJ1-1; the D is unclear. This TCR was recovered from a man younger than 30 in good health. Material for sequencing was naive T cells sorted from blood. The CDR3 DNA follows: TGTGCCAGCAGCTCAACATACAACAGGAACACTGAAGCTTTCTTT. As protein: CASSSTYNRNTEAFF.